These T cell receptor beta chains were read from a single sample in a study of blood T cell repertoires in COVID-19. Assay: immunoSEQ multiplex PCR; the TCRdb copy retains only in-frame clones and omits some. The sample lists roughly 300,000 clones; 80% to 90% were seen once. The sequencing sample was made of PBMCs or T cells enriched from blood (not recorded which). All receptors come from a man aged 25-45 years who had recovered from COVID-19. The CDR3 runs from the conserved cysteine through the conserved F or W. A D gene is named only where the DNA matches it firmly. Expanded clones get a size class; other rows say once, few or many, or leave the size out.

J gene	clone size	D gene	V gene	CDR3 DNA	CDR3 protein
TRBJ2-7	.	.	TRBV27	TGTGCCAGCAGCAGGGTAGGCTCTCGGGACGAGCAGTACTTC	CASSRVGSRDEQYF
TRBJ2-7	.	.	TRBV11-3	TGTGCCAGCAGCCACCCGGGCGAGCAGTACTTC	CASSHPGEQYF
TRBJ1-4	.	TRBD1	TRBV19	TGTGCCAGTAGACCTAGGACAGGTTCAACTAATGAAAAACTGTTTTTT	CASRPRTGSTNEKLFF
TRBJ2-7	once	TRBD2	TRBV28	TGTGCCAGCAGCAACCCCACGGCTAGCGGGATTGTCGAGCAGTACTTC	CASSNPTASGIVEQYF
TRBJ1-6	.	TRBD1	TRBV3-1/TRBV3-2	TGTGCCAGCAGCCTGCAGGGGGTGACTTCACCCCTCCACTTT	CASSLQGVTSPLHF
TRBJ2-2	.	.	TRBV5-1	TGCGCCAGCAGACAGGGACGAATCGGGGAGCTGTTTTTT	CASRQGRIGELFF
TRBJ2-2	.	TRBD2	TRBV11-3	TGTGCCAGCAGCCGCGGGAGTAGCCACGGGGAGCTGTTTTTT	CASSRGSSHGELFF
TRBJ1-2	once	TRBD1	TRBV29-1	TGCAGCGTCCAGGGGGCAAGTTATGGCTACACCTTC	CSVQGASYGYTF
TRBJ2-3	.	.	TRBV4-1	TGCGCCAGCAGCCAAGATATTATGGCAGGCACAGATACGCAGTATTTT	CASSQDIMAGTDTQYF
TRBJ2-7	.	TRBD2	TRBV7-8	TGTGCCAGCAGCGCTGGACTAGCGGGGGTGGGGTACGAGCAGTACTTC	CASSAGLAGVGYEQYF
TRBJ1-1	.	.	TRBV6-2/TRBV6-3	TGTGCCAGCAGTTACTCATTAGGGCGGGGCACTGAAGCTTTCTTT	CASSYSLGRGTEAFF
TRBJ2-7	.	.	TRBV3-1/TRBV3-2	TGTGCCAGCAGAAAAGGCGGTCTCTACGAGCAGTACTTC	CASRKGGLYEQYF
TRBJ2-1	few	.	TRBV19	TGTGCCAGTACAGGGGTATCCTACAATGAGCAGTTCTTC	CASTGVSYNEQFF
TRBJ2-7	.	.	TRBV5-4	TGTGCCAGCAGCTTGCAAATCGGGAGTGGCGACGAGCAGTACTTC	CASSLQIGSGDEQYF
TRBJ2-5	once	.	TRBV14	TGTGCCAGCAGCCGACCTGGGGGGGCTGAGACCCAGTACTTC	CASSRPGGAETQYF
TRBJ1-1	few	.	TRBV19	TGTGCCAGTCAGGGATTGGGGGGGATTGGGACTGAAGCTTTCTTT	CASQGLGGIGTEAFF
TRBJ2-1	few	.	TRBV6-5	TGTGCCAGCAGCGCTGGGAGCTCCTACAATGAGCAGTTCTTC	CASSAGSSYNEQFF
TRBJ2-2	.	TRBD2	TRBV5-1	TGCGCCAGCAGTGACGGGGGGAGCACCGGGGAGCTGTTTTTT	CASSDGGSTGELFF
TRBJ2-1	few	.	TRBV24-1	TGTGCCACCACCCCTGATCGAGGGAATGAGCAGTTCTTC	CATTPDRGNEQFF
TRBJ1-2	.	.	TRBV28	TGTGCCAGCAGTTTGGGGCGGAGGGGAACGGACACCTTC	CASSLGRRGTDTF
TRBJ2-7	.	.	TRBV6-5	TGTGCCAGCAGTTACCAAACAGGGACCCGGGAGCAGTACTTC	CASSYQTGTREQYF
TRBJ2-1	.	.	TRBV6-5	TGTGCCAGCATGGAAGGGGTGGGTGAGCAGTTCTTC	CASMEGVGEQFF
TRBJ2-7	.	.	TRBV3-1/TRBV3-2	TGTGCCAGCAGCCACCTGACTAGTCTCTATCACGAGCAGTACTTC	CASSHLTSLYHEQYF
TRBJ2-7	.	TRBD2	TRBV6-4	TGTGCCAGCTCCCTTAGCGGGGGCCCCTACGAGCAGTACTTC	CASSLSGGPYEQYF
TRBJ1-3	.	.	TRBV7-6	TGTGCCAGCAGCTCGCCCCCGCTGACATTCTCTGGAAACACCATATATTTT	CASSSPPLTFSGNTIYF
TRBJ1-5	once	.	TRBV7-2	TGTGCCAGCAGCCGCGGAAGGGGACAGCCCCAGCATTTT	CASSRGRGQPQHF
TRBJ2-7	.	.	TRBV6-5	TGTGCCAGCAGCCAAAGGGGCACCTACGAGCAGTACTTC	CASSQRGTYEQYF
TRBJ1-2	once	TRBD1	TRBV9	TGTGCCAGCAGCGTAGATAGGGGGCTGGATGGCTACACCTTC	CASSVDRGLDGYTF
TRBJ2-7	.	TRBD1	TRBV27	TGTGCCAGCAGTCTCGCCGGACAGGCCACCTACGAGCAGTACTTC	CASSLAGQATYEQYF
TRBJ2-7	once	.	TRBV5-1	TGCGCCAGCAGCCTCTACTCAGGGTCCGAGCAGTACTTC	CASSLYSGSEQYF
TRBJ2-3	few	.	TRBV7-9	TGTGCCAGCAGTCAAGCAGGGACAGATACGCAGTATTTT	CASSQAGTDTQYF
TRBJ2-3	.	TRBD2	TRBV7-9	TGTGCCGGGGGACTAGCGGGGGCAGATACGCAGTATTTT	CAGGLAGADTQYF
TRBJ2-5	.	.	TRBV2	TGTGCCAGCAGTAAACAGAACCAAGAGACCCAGTACTTC	CASSKQNQETQYF
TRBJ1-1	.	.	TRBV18	TGTGCCAGCTCACCTAGTATGAACACTGAAGCTTTCTTT	CASSPSMNTEAFF
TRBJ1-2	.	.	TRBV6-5	TGTGCCAGCGAGCTCCGGGGGGCGATCGGCTATGGCTACACCTTC	CASELRGAIGYGYTF
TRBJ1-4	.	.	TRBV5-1	TGCGCCAGCAGCTTGGCCCTTCTTCCGGACAGTGATGAAAAACTGTTTTTT	CASSLALLPDSDEKLFF
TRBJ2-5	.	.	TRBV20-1	TGCAGCTTCCGGGATCAAGAGACCCAGTACTTC	CSFRDQETQYF
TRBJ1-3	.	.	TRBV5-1	TGCGCCAGCAGCTTGGCCCCGGCGGGGTCTGGAAACACCATATATTTT	CASSLAPAGSGNTIYF
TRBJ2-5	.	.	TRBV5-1	TGCGCCAGCAGCTTCTCGACAGCCCAAGAGACCCAGTACTTC	CASSFSTAQETQYF
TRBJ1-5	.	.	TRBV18	TGTGCCAGCTCACCTGTGGGCGGCAATCAGCCCCAGCATTTT	CASSPVGGNQPQHF
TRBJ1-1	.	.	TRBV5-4	TGTGCCAGCAGCTTGGCCGGGAACACTGAAGCTTTCTTT	CASSLAGNTEAFF
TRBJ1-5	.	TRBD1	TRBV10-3	TGTGCCATCAGTCTGGACAGGGACAATCAGCCCCAGCATTTT	CAISLDRDNQPQHF
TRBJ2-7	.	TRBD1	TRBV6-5	TGTGCCAGCAGTTTGGGACAGGGGGTCTACGAGCAGTACTTC	CASSLGQGVYEQYF
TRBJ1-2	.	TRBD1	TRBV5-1	TGCGCCAGCAGCTTGGTAGGACAGGGGATTAACTATGGCTACACCTTC	CASSLVGQGINYGYTF
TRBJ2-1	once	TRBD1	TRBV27	TGTGCCAGCAGTTTAGGGACAGGGGTCAACAATGAGCAGTTCTTC	CASSLGTGVNNEQFF
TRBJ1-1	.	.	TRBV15	TGTGCCACCAGCAGAGTGGAGGGACTGAACACTGAAGCTTTCTTT	CATSRVEGLNTEAFF
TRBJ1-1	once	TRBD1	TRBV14	TGTGCCAGCAGCCACGCCAGGGGGCTCGAGGCTTTCTTT	CASSHARGLEAFF
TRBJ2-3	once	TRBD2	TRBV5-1	TGCGCCAGCAGCCCGCTCGCGCCTGTAGCGGGGGCCCCGGGGCCCACAGATACGCAGTATTTT	CASSPLAPVAGAPGPTDTQYF
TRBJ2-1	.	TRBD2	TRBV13	TGTGCCAGCAATATGGGCGGGAGAAAGGTTGAGCAGTTCTTC	CASNMGGRKVEQFF
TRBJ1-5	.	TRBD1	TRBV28	TGTGCCAGCAGGCCTCAGGGGGCGATCAATCAGCCCCAGCATTTT	CASRPQGAINQPQHF
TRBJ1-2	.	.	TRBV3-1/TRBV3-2	TGTGCCAGCAGCCAGGGGGCTGACTATGGCTACACCTTC	CASSQGADYGYTF